The T cell receptor beta chain under discussion was sequenced for a study of cytomegalovirus exposure and HLA in healthy donors. General study results and limits: The study flagged around 150 TCR beta chains as cytomegalovirus-associated. TRBV6-2, TRBV6-3 and some other V segments were excluded as indistinguishable.

Nominal health characterized the donors when sampled, though unrecorded immune exposures were likely. Both 60 Vbeta primers and 13 Jbeta primers went into the PCR. Measured with immunoSEQ multiplex PCR; TCRdb has only the in-frame clones, and not every one. The table includes 180,000 or so clones, about 82% detected once. The germline V and J ends were trimmed by 4 bases and 0 bases, with 9 bases remaining between them. There are 14 residues in the CDR3. From germline, CDR1 is MNHEY and CDR2 SMNVEV (reference sequence). Comments on this clone: Its antigen is unknown.

The sequenced sample was PBMCs. This chain connects TRBV27 to TRBJ1-2; D remains ambiguous. The sequence was obtained from a man aged 18 to 30 in good health and CMV-seronegative. The CDR3 nucleotides are TGTGCCAGCAGTTCGAGGATAGCTAACTATGGCTACACCTTC. Residues: CASSSRIANYGYTF.